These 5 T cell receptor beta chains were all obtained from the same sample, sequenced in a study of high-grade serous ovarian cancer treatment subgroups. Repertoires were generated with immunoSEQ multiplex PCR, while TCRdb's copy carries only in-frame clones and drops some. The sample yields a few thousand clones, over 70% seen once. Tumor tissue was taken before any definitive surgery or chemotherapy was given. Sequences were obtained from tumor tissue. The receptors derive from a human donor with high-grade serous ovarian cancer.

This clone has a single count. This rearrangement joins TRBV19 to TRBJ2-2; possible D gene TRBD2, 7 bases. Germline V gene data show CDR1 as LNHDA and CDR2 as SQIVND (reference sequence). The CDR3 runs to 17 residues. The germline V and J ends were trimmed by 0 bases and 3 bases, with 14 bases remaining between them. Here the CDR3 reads CASSIEGGGRDTGELFF. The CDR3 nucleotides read TGTGCCAGTAGTATAGAGGGAGGGGGAAGAGACACCGGGGAGCTGTTTTTT.

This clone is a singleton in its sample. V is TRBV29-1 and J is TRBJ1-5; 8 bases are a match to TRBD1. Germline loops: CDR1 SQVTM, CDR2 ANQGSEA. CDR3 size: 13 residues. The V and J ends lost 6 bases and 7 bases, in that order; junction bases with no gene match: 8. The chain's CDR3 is CSVRTGSLQPQHF. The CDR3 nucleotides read TGCAGCGTCAGGACAGGGTCCTTACAGCCCCAGCATTTT.

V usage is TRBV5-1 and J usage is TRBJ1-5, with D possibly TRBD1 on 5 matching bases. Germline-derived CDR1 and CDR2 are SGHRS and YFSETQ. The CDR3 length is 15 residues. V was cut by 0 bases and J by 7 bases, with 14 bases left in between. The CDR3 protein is CASSLGLDGTQPQHF. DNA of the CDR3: TGCGCCAGCAGCTTGGGTCTCGACGGGACCCAGCCCCAGCATTTT.

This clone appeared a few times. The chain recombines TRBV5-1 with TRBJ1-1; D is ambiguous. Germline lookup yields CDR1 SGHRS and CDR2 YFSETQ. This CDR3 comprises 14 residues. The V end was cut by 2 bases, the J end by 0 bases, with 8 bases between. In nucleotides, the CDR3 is TGCGCCAGCAGCTTACAGCCCGTGAACACTGAAGCTTTCTTT. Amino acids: CASSLQPVNTEAFF. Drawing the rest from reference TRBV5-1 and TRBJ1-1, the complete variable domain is KAGVTQTPRYLIKTRGQQVTLSCSPISGHRSVSWYQQTPGQGLQFLFEYFSETQRNKGNFPGRFSGRQFSNSRSEMNVSTLELGDSALYLCASSLQPVNTEAFFGQGTRLTVV.

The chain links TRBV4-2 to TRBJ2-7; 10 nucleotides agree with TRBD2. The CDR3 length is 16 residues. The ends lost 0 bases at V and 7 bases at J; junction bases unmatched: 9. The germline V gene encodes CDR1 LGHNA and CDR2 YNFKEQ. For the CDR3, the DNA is TGTGCCAGCAGCCAAGAATCGAGCGGGAGGGCCGGGGAGCAGTACTTC. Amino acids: CASSQESSGRAGEQYF.